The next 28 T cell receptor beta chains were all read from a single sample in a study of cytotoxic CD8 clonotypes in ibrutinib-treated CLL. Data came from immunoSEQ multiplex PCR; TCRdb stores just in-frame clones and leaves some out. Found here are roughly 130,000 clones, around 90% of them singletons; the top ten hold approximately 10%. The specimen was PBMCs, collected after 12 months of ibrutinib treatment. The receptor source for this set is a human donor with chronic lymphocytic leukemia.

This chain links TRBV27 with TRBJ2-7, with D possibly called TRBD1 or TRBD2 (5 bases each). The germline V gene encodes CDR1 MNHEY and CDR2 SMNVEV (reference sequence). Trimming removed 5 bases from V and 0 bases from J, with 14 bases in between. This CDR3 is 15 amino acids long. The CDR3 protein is CASSLSSGSSYEQYF. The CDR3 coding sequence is TGTGCCAGCAGTCTTTCGTCAGGGAGCTCCTACGAGCAGTACTTC.

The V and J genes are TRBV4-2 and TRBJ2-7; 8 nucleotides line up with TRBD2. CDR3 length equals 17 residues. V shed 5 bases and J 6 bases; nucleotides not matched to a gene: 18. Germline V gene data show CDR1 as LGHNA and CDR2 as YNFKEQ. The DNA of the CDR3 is TGTGCCAGCAGCGATCCGGGACTAGTCCCAACTCGGGGCGAGCAGTACTTC. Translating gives CASSDPGLVPTRGEQYF.

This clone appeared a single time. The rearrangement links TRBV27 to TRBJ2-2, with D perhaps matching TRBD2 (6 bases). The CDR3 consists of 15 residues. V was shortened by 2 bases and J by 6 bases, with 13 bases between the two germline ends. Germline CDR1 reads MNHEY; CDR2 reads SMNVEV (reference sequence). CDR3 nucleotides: TGTGCCAGCAGTTTACGCGGGACGGGGCCCGGGGAGCTGTTTTTT. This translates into CASSLRGTGPGELFF.

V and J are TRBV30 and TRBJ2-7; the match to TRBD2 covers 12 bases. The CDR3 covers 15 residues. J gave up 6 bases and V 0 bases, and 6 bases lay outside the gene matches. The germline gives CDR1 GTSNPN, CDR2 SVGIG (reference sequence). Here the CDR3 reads CAWSVRLAGAFEQYF. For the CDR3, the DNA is TGTGCCTGGAGTGTAAGACTAGCGGGAGCGTTCGAGCAGTACTTC.

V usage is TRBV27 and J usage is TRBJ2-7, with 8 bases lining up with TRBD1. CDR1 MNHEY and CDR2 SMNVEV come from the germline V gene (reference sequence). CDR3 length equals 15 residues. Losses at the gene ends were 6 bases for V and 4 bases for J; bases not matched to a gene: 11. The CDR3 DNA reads TGTGCCAGCAGGATAGGACAGGGAGCAGTGTACGAGCAGTACTTC. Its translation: CASRIGQGAVYEQYF.

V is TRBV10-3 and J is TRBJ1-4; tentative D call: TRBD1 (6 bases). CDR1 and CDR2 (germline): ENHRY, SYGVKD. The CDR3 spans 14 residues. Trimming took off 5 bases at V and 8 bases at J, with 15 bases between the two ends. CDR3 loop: CAISPTGRDEKLFF. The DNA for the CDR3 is TGTGCCATCAGTCCTACAGGGAGGGACGAAAAACTGTTTTTT.

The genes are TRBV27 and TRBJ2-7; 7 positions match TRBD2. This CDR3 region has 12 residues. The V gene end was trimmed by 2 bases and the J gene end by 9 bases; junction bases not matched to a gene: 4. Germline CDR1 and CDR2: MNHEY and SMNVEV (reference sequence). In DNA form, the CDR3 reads TGTGCCAGCAGTTTAGGGGAGGGGCGGCAGTACTTC. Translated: CASSLGEGRQYF.

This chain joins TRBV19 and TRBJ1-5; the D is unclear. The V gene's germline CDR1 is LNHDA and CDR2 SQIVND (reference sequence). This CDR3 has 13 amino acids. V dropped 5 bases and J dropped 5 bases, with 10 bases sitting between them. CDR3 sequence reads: CASSLFTDQPQHF. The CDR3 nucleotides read TGTGCCAGTAGTTTATTTACGGATCAGCCCCAGCATTTT.

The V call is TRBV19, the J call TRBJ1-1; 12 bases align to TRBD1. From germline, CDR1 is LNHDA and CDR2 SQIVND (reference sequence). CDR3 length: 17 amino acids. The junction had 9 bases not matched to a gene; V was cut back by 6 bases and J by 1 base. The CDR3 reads CASRGGQGARRNTEAFF. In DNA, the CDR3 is TGTGCCAGTAGAGGGGGACAGGGGGCGAGAAGGAACACTGAAGCTTTCTTT.

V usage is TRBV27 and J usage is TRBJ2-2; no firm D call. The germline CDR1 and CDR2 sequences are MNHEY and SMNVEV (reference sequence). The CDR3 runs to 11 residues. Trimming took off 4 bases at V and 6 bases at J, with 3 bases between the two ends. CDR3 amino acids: CASSYSGELFF. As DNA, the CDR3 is TGTGCCAGCAGTTACTCCGGGGAGCTGTTTTTT.

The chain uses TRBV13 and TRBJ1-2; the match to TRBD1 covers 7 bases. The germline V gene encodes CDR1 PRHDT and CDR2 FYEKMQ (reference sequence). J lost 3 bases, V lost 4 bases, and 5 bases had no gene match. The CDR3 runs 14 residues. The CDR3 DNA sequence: TGTGCCAGCAGCTATCGGACAGGCTACTATGGCTACACCTTC. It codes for CASSYRTGYYGYTF. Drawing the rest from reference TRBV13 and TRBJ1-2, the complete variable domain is AAGVIQSPRHLIKEKRETATLKCYPIPRHDTVYWYQQGPGQDPQFLISFYEKMQSDKGSIPDRFSAQQFSDYHSELNMSSLELGDSALYFCASSYRTGYYGYTFGSGTRLTVV.

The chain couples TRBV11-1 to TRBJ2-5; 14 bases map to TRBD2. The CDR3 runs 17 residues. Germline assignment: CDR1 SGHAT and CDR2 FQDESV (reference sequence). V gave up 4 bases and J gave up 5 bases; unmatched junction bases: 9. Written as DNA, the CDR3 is TGTGCCAGCAGCTCCGGACTAGCGGGAGGAGGGGCGGAGACCCAGTACTTC. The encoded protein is CASSSGLAGGGAETQYF.

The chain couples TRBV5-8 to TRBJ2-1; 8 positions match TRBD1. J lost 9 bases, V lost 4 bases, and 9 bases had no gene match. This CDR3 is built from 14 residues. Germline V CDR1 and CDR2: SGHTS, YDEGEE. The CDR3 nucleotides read TGTGCCAGCAGCACCTGGACAGGGTTGGGTGAGCAGTTCTTC. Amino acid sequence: CASSTWTGLGEQFF.

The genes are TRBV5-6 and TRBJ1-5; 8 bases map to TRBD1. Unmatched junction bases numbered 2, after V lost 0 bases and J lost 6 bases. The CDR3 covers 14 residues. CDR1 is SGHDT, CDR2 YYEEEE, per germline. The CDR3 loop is CASSLGQGAQPQHF. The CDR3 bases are TGTGCCAGCAGCTTGGGGCAGGGGGCTCAGCCCCAGCATTTT.

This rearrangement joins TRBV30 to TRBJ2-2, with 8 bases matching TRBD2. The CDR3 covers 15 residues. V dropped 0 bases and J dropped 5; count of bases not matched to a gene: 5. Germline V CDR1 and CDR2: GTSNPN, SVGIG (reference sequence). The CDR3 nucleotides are TGTGCCTGGAGTGTATCCGGGAGGGATACCGGGGAGCTGTTTTTT. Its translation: CAWSVSGRDTGELFF. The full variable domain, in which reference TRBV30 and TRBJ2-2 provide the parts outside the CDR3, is SQTIHQWPATLVQPVGSPLSLECTVEGTSNPNLYWYRQAAGRGLQLLFYSVGIGQISSEVPQNLSASRPQDRQFILSSKKLLLSDSGFYLCAWSVSGRDTGELFFGEGSRLTVL.

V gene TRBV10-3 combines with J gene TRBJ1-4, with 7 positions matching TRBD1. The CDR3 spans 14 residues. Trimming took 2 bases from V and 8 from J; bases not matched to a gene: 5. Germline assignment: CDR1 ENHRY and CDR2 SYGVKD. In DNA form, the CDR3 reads TGTGCCATCAGTGAGCGGCAGGGGGAAGAAAAACTGTTTTTT. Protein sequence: CAISERQGEEKLFF.

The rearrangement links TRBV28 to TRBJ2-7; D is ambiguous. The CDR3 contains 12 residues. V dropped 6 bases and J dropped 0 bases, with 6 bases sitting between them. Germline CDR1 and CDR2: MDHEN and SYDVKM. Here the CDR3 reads CASSSSSYEQYF. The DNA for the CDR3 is TGTGCCAGCAGCTCTAGCTCCTACGAGCAGTACTTC.

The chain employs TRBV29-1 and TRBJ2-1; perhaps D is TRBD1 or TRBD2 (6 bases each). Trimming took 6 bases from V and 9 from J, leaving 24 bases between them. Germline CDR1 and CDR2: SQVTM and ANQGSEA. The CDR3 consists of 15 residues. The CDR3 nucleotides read TGCAGCGTCGAACCGGGGGCAGGGAGGTTGCTTGAGCAGTTCTTC. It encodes CSVEPGAGRLLEQFF.

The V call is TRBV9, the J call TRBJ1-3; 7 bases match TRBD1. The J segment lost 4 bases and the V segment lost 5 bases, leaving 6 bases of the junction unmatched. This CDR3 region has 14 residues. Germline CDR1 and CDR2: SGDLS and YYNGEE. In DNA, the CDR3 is TGTGCCAGCAGAGGACAGGACGCGGGAAACACCATATATTTT. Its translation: CASRGQDAGNTIYF.

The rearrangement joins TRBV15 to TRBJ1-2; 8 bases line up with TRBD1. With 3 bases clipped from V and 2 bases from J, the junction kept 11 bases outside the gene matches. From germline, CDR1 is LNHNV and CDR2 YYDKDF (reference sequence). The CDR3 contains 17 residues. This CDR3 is CATSSDEAGGDNYGYTF. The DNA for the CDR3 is TGTGCCACCAGCAGTGACGAAGCAGGGGGCGACAACTATGGCTACACCTTC.

CDR3 DNA sequence: TGTGCCAGCACAACGCGAGAGGGACAGATCTATGGCTACACCTTC. Its protein product is CASTTREGQIYGYTF. The chain joins TRBV27 to TRBJ1-2; 7 bases are a match to TRBD1. Trimming took 7 bases from V and 4 from J; bases not matched to a gene: 12. The CDR3 covers 15 residues. Per germline, CDR1 MNHEY and CDR2 SMNVEV (reference sequence).

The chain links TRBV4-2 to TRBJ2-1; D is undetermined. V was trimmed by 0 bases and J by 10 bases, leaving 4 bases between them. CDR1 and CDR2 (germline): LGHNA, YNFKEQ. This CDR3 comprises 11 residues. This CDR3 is CASSQEGEQFF. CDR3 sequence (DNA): TGTGCCAGCAGCCAAGAAGGGGAGCAGTTCTTC.

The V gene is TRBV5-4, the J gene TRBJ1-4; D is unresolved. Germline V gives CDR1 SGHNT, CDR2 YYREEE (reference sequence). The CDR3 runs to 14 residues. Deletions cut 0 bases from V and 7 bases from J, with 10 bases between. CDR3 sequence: CASSLEGGGEKLFF. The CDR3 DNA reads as TGTGCCAGCAGCTTGGAAGGAGGCGGTGAAAAACTGTTTTTT.

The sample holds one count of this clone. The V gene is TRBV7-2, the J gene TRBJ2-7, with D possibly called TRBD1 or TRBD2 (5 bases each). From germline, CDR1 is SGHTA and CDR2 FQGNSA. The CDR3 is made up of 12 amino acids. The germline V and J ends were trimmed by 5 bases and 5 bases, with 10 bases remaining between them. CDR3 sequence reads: CASSPRGNEQYF. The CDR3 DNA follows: TGTGCCAGCAGCCCTCGGGGCAACGAGCAGTACTTC.

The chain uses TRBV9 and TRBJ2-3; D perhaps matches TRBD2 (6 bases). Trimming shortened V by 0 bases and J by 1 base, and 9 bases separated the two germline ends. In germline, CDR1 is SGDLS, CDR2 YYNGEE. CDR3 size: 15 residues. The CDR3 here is CASSVDSGGTDTQYF. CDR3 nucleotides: TGTGCCAGCAGCGTAGATAGCGGAGGCACAGATACGCAGTATTTT. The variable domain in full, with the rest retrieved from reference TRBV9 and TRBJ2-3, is DSGVTQTPKHLITATGQRVTLRCSPRSGDLSVYWYQQSLDQGLQFLIQYYNGEERAKGNILERFSAQQFPDLHSELNLSSLELGDSALYFCASSVDSGGTDTQYFGPGTRLTVL.

CDR3: CASSPWRAEQPQHF. CDR3 bases: TGTGCCAGCAGTCCCTGGAGGGCGGAGCAGCCCCAGCATTTT. This chain links TRBV27 with TRBJ1-5; D gene ambiguous. This CDR3 contains 14 residues. CDR1 MNHEY and CDR2 SMNVEV come from the germline V gene (reference sequence). V shed 5 bases and J shed 7 bases, with 15 bases lying between them.

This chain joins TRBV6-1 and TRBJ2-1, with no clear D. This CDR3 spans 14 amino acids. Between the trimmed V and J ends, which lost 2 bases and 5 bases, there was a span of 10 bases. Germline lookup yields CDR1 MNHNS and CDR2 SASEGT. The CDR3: CASSEISSDNEQFF. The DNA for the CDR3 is TGTGCCAGCAGTGAAATAAGTAGTGACAATGAGCAGTTCTTC.

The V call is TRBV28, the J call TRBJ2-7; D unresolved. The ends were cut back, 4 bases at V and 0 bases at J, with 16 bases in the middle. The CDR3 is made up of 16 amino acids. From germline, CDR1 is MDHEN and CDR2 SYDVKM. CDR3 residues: CASSSPLPTRSYEQYF. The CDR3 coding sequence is TGTGCCAGCAGTTCGCCCCTCCCGACTCGCTCCTACGAGCAGTACTTC.